This T cell receptor (beta chain) was captured in a study of T cells in localized non-small cell lung cancer. The table lists this clone with a few counts. The target antigen is unknown. Whole-study findings and limits: With higher T cell density in blood came longer overall survival. Investigators sequenced only a single tumor region, leaving heterogeneity possible. Adjacent lung held a median roughly 60 of the top 100 tumor clones. Tumor showed lower T cell clonality than uninvolved adjacent lung, where it was highest.

Produced via immunoSEQ multiplex PCR; TCRdb's table is partial and in-frame only. This sample has around 30,000 clones, with about four fifths found just once. This receptor was identified in a male donor at least 60 years old with stage III squamous cell lung carcinoma. This material consisted of peripheral blood, taken before any cancer treatment.

The CDR3 protein is CASSPTGTNEKLFF. In DNA, the CDR3 is TGTGCCAGCAGCCCGACAGGGACTAATGAAAAACTGTTTTTT. This chain uses TRBV7-8 with TRBJ1-4; 7 bases fit TRBD1. The CDR3 is 14 residues long. V shed 5 bases and J 2 bases; nucleotides not matched to a gene: 2. Germline CDR1 is SGHVS and CDR2 is FQNEAQ. Full variable domain (remainder filled in from reference TRBV7-8 and TRBJ1-4): GAGVSQSPRYKVAKRGQDVALRCDPISGHVSLFWYQQALGQGPEFLTYFQNEAQLDKSGLPSDRFFAERPEGSVSTLKIQRTQQEDSAVYLCASSPTGTNEKLFFGSGTQLSVL.